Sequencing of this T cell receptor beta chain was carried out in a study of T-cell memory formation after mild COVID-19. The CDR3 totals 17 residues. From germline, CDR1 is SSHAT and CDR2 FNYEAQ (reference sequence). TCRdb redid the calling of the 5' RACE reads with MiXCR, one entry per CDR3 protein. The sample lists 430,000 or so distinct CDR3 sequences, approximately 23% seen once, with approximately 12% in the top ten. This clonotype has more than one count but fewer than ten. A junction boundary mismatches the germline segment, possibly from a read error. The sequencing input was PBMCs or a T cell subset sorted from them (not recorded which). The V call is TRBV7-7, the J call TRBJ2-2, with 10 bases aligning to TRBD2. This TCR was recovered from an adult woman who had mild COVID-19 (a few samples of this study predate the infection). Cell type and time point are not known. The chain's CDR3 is CASSLGAGGPLAGELFF. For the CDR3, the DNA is TGTGCTAGCAGCTTAGGAGCGGGAGGGCCCTTGGCCGGGGAGCTGTTTTTT.